This TCR beta chain was captured by sequencing in a study of post-analysis software for immune sequencing data. The study, taken as a whole, reports: In multiple sclerosis, normalized Chao1 diversity was significantly below that of controls. Higher frequency in patients than in controls was seen for five TRBV segments, with TRBV5-6, TRBV5-1 and TRBV20-1 among them. F measure grouped same-batch samples tightly together.

Unique-molecular-identifier-tagged TCR beta cDNA libraries were used. The authors obtained roughly 500,000 cDNA molecules from roughly 1 to 10 million T cells. TCRdb passed the PCR reads through MiXCR, listing each CDR3 protein once. The table has hundreds of thousands of distinct CDR3 sequences, approximately 57% seen once. V dropped 6 bases and J dropped 8; count of bases not matched to a gene: 9. The CDR3 loop spans 14 amino acids. As regards this clonotype: The antigen remains unidentified.

Sequencing was performed on blood. The chain has TRBV12-3 or TRBV12-4 and TRBJ2-1, with 8 bases matching TRBD2. The TCR sequence derives from a girl aged 10 to 17 with multiple sclerosis. This CDR3 is CASRDGLAKDEQFF. The CDR3 DNA is TGTGCCAGCAGGGACGGACTAGCCAAGGATGAGCAGTTCTTC.